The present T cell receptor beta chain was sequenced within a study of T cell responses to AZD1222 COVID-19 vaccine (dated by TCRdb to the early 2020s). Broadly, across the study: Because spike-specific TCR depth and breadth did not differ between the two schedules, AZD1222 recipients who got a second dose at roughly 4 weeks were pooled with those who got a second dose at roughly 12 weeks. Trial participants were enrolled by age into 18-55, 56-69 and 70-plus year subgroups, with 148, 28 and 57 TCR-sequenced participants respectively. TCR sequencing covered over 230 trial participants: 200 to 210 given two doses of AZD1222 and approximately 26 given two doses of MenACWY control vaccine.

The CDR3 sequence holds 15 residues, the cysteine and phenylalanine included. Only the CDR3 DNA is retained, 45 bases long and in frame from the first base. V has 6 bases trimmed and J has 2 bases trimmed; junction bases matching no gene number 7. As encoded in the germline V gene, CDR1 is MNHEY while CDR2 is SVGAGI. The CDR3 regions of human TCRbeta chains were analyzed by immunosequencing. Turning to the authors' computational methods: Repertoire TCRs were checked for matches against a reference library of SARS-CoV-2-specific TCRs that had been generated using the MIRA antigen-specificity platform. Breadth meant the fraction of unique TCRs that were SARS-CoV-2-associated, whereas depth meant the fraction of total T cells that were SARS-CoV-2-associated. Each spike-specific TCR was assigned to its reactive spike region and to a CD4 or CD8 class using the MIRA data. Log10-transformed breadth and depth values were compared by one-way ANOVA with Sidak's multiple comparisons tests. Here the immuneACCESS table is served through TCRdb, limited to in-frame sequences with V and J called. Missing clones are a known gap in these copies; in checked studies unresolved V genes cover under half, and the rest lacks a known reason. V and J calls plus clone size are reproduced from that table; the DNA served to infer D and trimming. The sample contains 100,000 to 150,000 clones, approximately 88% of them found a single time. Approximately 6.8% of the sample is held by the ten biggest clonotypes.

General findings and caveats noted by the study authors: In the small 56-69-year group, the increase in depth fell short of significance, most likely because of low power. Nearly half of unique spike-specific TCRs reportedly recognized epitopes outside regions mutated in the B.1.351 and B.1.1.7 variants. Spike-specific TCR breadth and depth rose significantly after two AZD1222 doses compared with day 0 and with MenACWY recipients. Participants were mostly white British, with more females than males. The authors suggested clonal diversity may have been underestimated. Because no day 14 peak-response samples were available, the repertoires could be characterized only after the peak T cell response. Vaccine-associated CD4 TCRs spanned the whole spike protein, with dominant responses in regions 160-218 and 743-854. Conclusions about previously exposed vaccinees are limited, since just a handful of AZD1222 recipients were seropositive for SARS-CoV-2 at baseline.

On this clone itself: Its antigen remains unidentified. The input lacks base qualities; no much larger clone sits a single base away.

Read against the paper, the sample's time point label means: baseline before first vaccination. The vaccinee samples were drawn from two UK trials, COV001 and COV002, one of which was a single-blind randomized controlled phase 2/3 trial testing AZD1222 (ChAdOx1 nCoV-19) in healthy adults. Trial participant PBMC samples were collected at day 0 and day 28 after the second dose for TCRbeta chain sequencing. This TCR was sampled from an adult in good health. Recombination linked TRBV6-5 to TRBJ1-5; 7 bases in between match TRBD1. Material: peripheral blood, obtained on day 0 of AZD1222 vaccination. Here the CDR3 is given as CASRYAGTGNQPQHF. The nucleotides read TGTGCCAGCAGATACGCCGGGACAGGCAATCAGCCCCAGCATTTT.